The T cell receptor beta chain under discussion was sequenced for a study of CD8+CD57+ T cells in acquired aplastic anemia. The study's findings and limits: Patients versus controls showed no significant CD8+ Simpson's diversity difference.

Patients selected for sequencing had displayed CD8+CD57+ cell expansion by flow cytometry. Of note for this clonotype: Its antigen remains unknown.

Investigators profiled TCR beta VDJ and CDR3 from genomic DNA template. TCRdb re-called the reads with MiXCR, one entry per CDR3 protein. The table lists some 150,000 distinct CDR3 sequences, 70% to 75% of them singletons. In germline, CDR1 is SGHTA, CDR2 FQGTGA. This CDR3 has 13 residues. The V gene lost 4 bases and the J gene lost 1 base, with 7 bases spanning the gap. The sequence derives from a human donor with aplastic anemia. Sequenced input: sorted CD4+, CD8+, or CD8+CD57+ T cells (not recorded which) from PBMCs. The rearrangement links TRBV7-3 to TRBJ1-1, with D possibly TRBD1 on 6 matching bases. CDR3 DNA sequence: TGTGCCAGCAGCTCAGGGGCGAACACTGAAGCTTTCTTT. Encoded protein: CASSSGANTEAFF.